The entry below describes one T cell receptor beta chain. This entry belongs to a study of blood T cell repertoires in COVID-19. The length of the CDR3 is 13 residues. V lost 8 bases and J lost 2; bases outside the gene matches: 6. The germline V gene has CDR1 MNHEY and CDR2 SVGAGI. Profiling relied on immunoSEQ multiplex PCR, and the TCRdb table lists in-frame clones only, not all of them. The sample carries hundreds of thousands of clones, 89% recorded once. Sequenced input: peripheral blood. The source of this sequence is a man aged 60 to 69 who had recovered from COVID-19. The chain employs TRBV6-5 and TRBJ2-7, with 7 bases fitting TRBD2. In DNA, the CDR3 is TGTGCCAGCGCAACTGGGACTACCTACGAGCAGTACTTC. Translating gives CASATGTTYEQYF.